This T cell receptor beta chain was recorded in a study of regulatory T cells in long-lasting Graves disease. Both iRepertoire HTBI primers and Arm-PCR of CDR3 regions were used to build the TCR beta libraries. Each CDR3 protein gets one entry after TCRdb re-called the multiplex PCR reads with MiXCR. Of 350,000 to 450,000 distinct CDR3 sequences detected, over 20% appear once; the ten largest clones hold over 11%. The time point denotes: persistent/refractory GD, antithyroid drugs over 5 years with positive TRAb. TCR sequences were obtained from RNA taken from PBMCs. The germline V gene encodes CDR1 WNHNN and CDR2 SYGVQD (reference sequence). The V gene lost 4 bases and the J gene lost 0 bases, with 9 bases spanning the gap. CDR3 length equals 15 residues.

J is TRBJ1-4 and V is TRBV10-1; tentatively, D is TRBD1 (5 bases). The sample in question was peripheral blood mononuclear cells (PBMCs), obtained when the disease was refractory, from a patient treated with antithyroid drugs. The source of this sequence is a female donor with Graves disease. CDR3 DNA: TGCGCCAGCAGTGGTGGGACCGCAACTAATGAAAAACTGTTTTTT. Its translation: CASSGGTATNEKLFF.